A selection of T cell receptor beta chains follows, all from one sample in a study of T cells in Graves' hyperthyroidism and ophthalmopathy. TCRdb re-called the multiplex PCR reads with MiXCR, one entry per CDR3 protein. The data show 750,000 to 950,000 distinct CDR3 sequences, over 35% seen once. The sequencing sample was made of blood. The receptors were sampled from a man aged 18 to 29 with Graves' hyperthyroidism. Both conserved end residues are part of each CDR3. The D gene is left open where the match is weak. Clone size appears in some rows only: once, few, many, or a class for an expanded clone.

TRBV15	many	TRBJ2-2	NA	TGTGCCACCAGCGAGCTACTGGCCGGGGAGCTGTTTTTT	CATSELLAGELFF
TRBV9	NA	TRBJ1-1	TRBD1	TGCGCCAGCAGCGTGGGACAGGGGGCGAACACTGAAGCTTTCTTT	CASSVGQGANTEAFF
TRBV6-5	many	TRBJ2-7	NA	TGTGCCAGCAGTGACGGTGAGGCCAGTAACGAGCAGTACTTC	CASSDGEASNEQYF
TRBV6-2/TRBV6-3	few	TRBJ2-5	NA	TGTGCCAGCAGACGGGGACCGATTGAGACCCAGTACTTC	CASRRGPIETQYF
TRBV7-2	NA	TRBJ1-1	NA	TGTGCCAGCAGCTTTTTCCCTTCCTTGGACAGCCTGAACACTGAAGCTTTCTTT	CASSFFPSLDSLNTEAFF
TRBV10-3	many	TRBJ1-3	NA	TGTGCCATCATGAGAGACGCGTCTACAAGCTCTGGAAACACCATATATTTT	CAIMRDASTSSGNTIYF
TRBV7-2	NA	TRBJ2-2	TRBD2	TGTGCCAGCAGCCCAGAGGGACTAGCGCCCGGGGAGCTGTTTTTT	CASSPEGLAPGELFF
TRBV7-2	NA	TRBJ2-7	TRBD2	TGTGCCAGCAGCTGGGGACTAGCGGGTTCCTACGAGCAGTACTTC	CASSWGLAGSYEQYF
TRBV29-1	few	TRBJ1-2	NA	TGCAGCGGGTACCATACTGACCGCTATGGCTACACCTTC	CSGYHTDRYGYTF
TRBV6-5	few	TRBJ2-5	NA	TGTGCCAGCACCGAAGGGACCGGGACCCAGTACTTC	CASTEGTGTQYF
TRBV29-1	once	TRBJ1-2	TRBD1	TGCAGCGTCGTCTGGGGACAGGGTTCCTATGGCTACACCTTC	CSVVWGQGSYGYTF
TRBV19	many	TRBJ2-7	TRBD2	TGTGCCAGTAGGCCGGGACTAGCGGGATACGAGCAGTACTTC	CASRPGLAGYEQYF
TRBV9	NA	TRBJ1-4	NA	TGTGCCAGCAGCCCGCAGGACGGCTCATCGGTGTTTTTT	CASSPQDGSSVFF
TRBV2	NA	TRBJ2-7	TRBD1	TGTGCCAGCAGTGCGGACAGGTTGCCCACCTACGAGCAGTACTTC	CASSADRLPTYEQYF
TRBV7-2	many	TRBJ1-5	NA	TGTGCCAGCAGCTTAGCACAGACTAGCAATCAGCCCCAGCATTTT	CASSLAQTSNQPQHF
TRBV6-5	many	TRBJ1-5	NA	TGTGCCAGCAGTTCATCACGGGCTGACCCTTCTATTTTT	CASSSSRADPSIF
TRBV2	NA	TRBJ1-6	TRBD1	TGTGCCAGCAGTGCGGACAGGGGGCGTTTTACCCGCGATTCACCCCTCCACTTT	CASSADRGRFTRDSPLHF
TRBV6-5	once	TRBJ2-7	TRBD1	TGTGCCATCACTGAGACAGGGCGAAGGGAAGTCTTGTACTTC	CAITETGRREVLYF
TRBV13	NA	TRBJ1-1	NA	TGTGCCAGCAGCTGGGGGTCCGGGGCAGGGAGGACTTTCGCTGAAGCTTTCTTT	CASSWGSGAGRTFAEAFF
TRBV19	many	TRBJ1-5	NA	TGTGCCAGTAGGCCCAGGGATATCGGACCCCAGCATTTT	CASRPRDIGPQHF
TRBV20-1	many	TRBJ1-2	TRBD1	TGCAGTGCAGCGGGACAGGGGGGCTATGGCTACACCTTC	CSAAGQGGYGYTF
TRBV11-1	NA	TRBJ2-7	TRBD1	TGCGCCAGCAGCGAACCGGGACAGGGAAATAACGAGCAGTACTTC	CASSEPGQGNNEQYF
TRBV2	many	TRBJ2-7	NA	TGTGCCAGCAGTCGTTCGGAGTTCTACGAGCAGTACTTC	CASSRSEFYEQYF
TRBV20-1	many	TRBJ2-5	NA	TGCAGTGCTAGAGGCGATCAGGAGACCCAGTACTTC	CSARGDQETQYF
TRBV5-1	NA	TRBJ2-3	NA	TGCGCCAGCAGTGAGGGAGTGGGTACAGATACGCAGTATTTT	CASSEGVGTDTQYF
TRBV6-5	few	TRBJ2-2	TRBD1	TGTGCCAGCAGTTCGGGACAGGGGCACACCGGGGAGCTGTTTTTT	CASSSGQGHTGELFF
TRBV5-6	NA	TRBJ2-7	TRBD1	TGTGCCAGCAGCTTTGGGACAGTCTTACAGCAGTACTTC	CASSFGTVLQQYF
TRBV2	NA	TRBJ2-5	TRBD2	TGTGCCAGCAGCCTGAGGACTAGCCGGGGTGAGACCCAGTACTTC	CASSLRTSRGETQYF